This paragraph covers one TCR beta chain sequence. The target antigen is unknown. This sample stems from a study of shared clonotypes between healthy human individuals. General study results and limits: Sequencing depth was predicted to influence how clonotypes are shared among donors. Sampling covered blood only; tissue repertoires likely differ. It was observed that approximately 5% of naive CD4 clonotypes were shared across several donors.

CDR1 is GTSNPN, CDR2 SVGIG, per germline (reference sequence). The CDR3 is made up of 12 amino acids. The junction had 2 bases not matched to a gene; V was cut back by 5 bases and J by 5 bases. Across several immunoSEQ plates, the genomic DNA of each subset was split evenly. The method was immunoSEQ multiplex PCR; TCRdb's version includes in-frame clones alone and lacks a portion of them. The sample shows 2 million to 2.5 million clones, over 85% of them seen only once. This TCR derives from a man younger than 30 in good health. The sequenced material came from naive CD4+ T cells sorted from blood. Documented subset: CD45RA+ positively selected. The chain is built from TRBV30 and TRBJ2-4; TRBD1 matches at 8 bases. CDR3 amino acids: CAWGTGENIQYF. DNA for the CDR3: TGTGCCTGGGGGACAGGAGAAAACATTCAGTACTTC.